The clone carrying this TCR beta chain was counted a few times. Its cognate antigen is unknown. This sequence may be a read error, since a much larger clone differs from it by one base. Germline V gives CDR1 DFQATT, CDR2 SNEGSKA (reference sequence). CDR3 length: 13 amino acids. The data derive from a study of CD8+CD57+ T cells in acquired aplastic anemia. About the study: Healthy-donor CD4+ cells averaged about 9.9 million reads. Study-level points and caveats: Statistical testing detected no significant gap in CD8+ Simpson's diversity between patients and controls. Patients shared approximately 30 CD8+ CDR3 sequences with controls.

Researchers used genomic DNA as the template to profile TCR beta VDJ and CDR3. TCRdb re-analysed the reads in MiXCR, keeping a single row per CDR3 protein. Among some 130,000 distinct CDR3 sequences listed, 41% were seen once. The chain couples TRBV20-1 to TRBJ1-1; D gene uncertain. The specimen sequenced was sorted CD4+, CD8+, or CD8+CD57+ T cells (not recorded which) from PBMCs. The TCR originated in a human donor in good health, serving as a control. The CDR3 DNA is TGCAGTACTAGACTTCGGGGGAACACTGAAGCTTTCTTT. Encoded protein: CSTRLRGNTEAFF.